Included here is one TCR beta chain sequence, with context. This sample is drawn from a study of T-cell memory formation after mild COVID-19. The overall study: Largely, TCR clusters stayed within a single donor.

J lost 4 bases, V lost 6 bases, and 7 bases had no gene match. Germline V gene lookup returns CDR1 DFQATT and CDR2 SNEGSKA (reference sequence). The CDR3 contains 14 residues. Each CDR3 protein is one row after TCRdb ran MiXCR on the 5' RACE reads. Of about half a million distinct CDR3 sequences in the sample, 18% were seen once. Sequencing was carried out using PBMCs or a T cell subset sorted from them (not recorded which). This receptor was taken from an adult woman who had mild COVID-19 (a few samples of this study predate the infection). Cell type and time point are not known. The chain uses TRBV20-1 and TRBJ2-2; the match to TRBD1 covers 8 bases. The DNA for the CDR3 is TGCAGTGCGGACCGGGACAGGCGCACCGGGGAGCTGTTTTTT. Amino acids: CSADRDRRTGELFF.